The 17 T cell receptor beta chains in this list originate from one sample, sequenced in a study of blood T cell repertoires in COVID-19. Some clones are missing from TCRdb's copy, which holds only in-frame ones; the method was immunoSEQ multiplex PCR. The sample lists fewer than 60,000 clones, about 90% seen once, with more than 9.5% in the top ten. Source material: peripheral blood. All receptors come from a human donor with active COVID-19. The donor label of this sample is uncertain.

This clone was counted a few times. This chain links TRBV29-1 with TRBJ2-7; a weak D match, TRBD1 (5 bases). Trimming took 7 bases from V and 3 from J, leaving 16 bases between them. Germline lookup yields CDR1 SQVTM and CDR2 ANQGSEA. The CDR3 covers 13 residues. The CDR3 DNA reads TGCAGCGCCTTAGGCGACAGATACTACGAGCAGTACTTC. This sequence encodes CSALGDRYYEQYF.

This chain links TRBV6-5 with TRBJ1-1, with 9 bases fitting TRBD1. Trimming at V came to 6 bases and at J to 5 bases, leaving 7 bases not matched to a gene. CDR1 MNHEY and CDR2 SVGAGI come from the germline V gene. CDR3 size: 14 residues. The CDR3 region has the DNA TGTGCCAGCAGGAGACAGGGGGGCCTTACTGAAGCTTTCTTT. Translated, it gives CASRRQGGLTEAFF.

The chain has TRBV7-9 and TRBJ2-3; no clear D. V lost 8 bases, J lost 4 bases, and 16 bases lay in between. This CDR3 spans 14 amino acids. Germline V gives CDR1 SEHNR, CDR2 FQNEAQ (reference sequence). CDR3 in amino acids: CASRVVGRADTQYF. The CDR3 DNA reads TGTGCCAGCCGGGTGGTGGGTCGCGCAGATACGCAGTATTTT.

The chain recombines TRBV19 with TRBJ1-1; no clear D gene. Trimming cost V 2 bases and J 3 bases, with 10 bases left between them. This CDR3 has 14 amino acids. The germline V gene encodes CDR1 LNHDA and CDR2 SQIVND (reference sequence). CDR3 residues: CASSINGAYTEAFF. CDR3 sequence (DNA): TGTGCCAGTAGTATAAACGGTGCCTACACTGAAGCTTTCTTT.

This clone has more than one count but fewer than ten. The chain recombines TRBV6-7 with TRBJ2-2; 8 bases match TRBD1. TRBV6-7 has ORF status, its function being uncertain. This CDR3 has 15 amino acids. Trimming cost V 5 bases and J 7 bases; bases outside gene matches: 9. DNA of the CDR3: TGTGCCAGCAGTGCTTCGACAGGGGCCGGCGGGGAGCTGTTTTTT. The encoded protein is CASSASTGAGGELFF.

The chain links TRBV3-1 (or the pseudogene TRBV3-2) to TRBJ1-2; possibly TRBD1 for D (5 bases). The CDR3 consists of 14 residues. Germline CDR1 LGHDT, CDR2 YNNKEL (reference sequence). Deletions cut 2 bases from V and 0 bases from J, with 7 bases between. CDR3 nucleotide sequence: TGTGCCAGCAGCCAACAGGGTTCTAACTATGGCTACACCTTC. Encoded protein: CASSQQGSNYGYTF.

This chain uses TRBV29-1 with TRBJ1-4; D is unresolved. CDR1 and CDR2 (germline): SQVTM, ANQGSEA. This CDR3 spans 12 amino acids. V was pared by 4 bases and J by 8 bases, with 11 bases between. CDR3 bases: TGCAGCGTTGGTCCGGGAGGAGAAAAACTGTTTTTT. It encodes CSVGPGGEKLFF.

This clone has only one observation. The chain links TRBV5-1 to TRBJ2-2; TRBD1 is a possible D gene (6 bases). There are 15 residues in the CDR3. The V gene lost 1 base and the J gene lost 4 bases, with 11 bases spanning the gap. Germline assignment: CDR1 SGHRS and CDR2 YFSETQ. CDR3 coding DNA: TGCGCCAGCAGCTTGACAGGGTGGGGCACCGGGGAGCTGTTTTTT. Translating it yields CASSLTGWGTGELFF.

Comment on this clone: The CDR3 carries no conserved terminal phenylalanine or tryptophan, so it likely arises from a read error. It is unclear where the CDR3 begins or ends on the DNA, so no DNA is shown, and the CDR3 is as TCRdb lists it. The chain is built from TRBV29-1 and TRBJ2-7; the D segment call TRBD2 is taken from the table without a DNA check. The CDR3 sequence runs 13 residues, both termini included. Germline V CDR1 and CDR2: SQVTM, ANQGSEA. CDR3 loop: CSVEAASLLAGCL.

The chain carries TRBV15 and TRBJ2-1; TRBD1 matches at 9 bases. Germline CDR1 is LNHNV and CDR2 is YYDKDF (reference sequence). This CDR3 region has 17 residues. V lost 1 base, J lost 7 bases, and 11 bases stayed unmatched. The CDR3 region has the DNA TGTGCCACCAGCAGAGCCCGAACTGGGACAGGGCTAAATGAGCAGTTCTTC. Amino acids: CATSRARTGTGLNEQFF. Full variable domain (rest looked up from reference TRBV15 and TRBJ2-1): DAMVIQNPRYQVTQFGKPVTLSCSQTLNHNVMYWYQQKSSQAPKLLFHYYDKDFNNEADTPDNFQSRRPNTSFCFLDIRSPGLGDTAMYLCATSRARTGTGLNEQFFGPGTRLTVL.

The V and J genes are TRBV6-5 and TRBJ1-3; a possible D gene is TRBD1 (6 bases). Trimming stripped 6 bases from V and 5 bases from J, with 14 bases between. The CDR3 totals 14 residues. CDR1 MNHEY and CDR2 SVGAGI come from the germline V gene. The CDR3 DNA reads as TGTGCCAGCAGAGAGGGACAATTTAGAAACACCATATATTTT. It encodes CASREGQFRNTIYF.

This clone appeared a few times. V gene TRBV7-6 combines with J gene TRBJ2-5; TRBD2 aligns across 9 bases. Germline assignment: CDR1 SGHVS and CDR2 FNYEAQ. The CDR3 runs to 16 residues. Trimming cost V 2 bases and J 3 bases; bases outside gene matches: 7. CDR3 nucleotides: TGTGCCAGCAGCTTAAAGCCTAGCGGGACGGAAGAGACCCAGTACTTC. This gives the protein CASSLKPSGTEETQYF. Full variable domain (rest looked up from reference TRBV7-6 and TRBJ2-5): GAGVSQSPRYKVTKRGQDVALRCDPISGHVSLYWYRQALGQGPEFLTYFNYEAQQDKSGLPNDRFSAERPEGSISTLTIQRTEQRDSAMYRCASSLKPSGTEETQYFGPGTRLLVL.

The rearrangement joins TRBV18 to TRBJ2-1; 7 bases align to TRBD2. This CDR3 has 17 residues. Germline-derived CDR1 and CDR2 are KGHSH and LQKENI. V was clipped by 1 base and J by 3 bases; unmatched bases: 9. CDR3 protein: CASSPRGREGGYNEQFF. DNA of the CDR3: TGTGCCAGCTCACCACGGGGCAGGGAGGGTGGCTACAATGAGCAGTTCTTC.

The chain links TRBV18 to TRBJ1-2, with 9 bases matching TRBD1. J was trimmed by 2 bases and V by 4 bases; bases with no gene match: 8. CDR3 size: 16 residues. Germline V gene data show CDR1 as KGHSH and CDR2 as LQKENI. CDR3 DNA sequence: TGTGCCAGCTCACTTACCGGGACAGGGCGGAACTATGGCTACACCTTC. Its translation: CASSLTGTGRNYGYTF.

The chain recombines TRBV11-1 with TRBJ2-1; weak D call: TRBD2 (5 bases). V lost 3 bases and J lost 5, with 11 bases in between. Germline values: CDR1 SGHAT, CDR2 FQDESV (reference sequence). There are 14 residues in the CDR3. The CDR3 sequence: CASSFGLANNEQFF. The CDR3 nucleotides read TGTGCCAGCAGCTTTGGACTGGCGAACAATGAGCAGTTCTTC.

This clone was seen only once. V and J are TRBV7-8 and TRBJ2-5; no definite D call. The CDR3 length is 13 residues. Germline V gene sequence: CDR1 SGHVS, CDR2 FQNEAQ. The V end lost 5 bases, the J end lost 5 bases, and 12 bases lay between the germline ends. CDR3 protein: CASSRSMSETQYF. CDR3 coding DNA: TGTGCCAGCAGCCGATCTATGAGTGAGACCCAGTACTTC.

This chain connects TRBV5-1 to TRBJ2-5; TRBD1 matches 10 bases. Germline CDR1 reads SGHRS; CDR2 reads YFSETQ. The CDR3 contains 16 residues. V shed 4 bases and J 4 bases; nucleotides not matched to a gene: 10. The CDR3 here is CASSGGTGALGETQYF. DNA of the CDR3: TGCGCCAGCAGCGGAGGGACAGGGGCGTTGGGAGAGACCCAGTACTTC.